This T cell receptor beta chain stems from a study of molecular identifiers for immune sequencing clone quantification. Libraries for naive CD8 T cells, which were made from 20,000 to 1,000,000 sorted cells, drew on 10%, 30% or 50% of the RNA. When naive CD8 T cells were sorted, they were gated as CD8+CD4-CCR7+CD45RA+. Unmatched junction bases numbered 6, after V lost 5 bases and J lost 1 base. The CDR3 consists of 16 residues. This clonotype has only a few counts. Previously described methods and listed TCR primers were used for bulk TCR libraries. One entry per CDR3 protein results from TCRdb running MiXCR on the PCR reads. The sample contains over 85,000 distinct CDR3 sequences, 30% to 45% of which appear only once.

The chain combines TRBV12-3 or TRBV12-4 with TRBJ2-7, with TRBD2 identical over 12 bases. The sample comprised naive CD8+ T cells from blood, with Jurkat cell RNA spiked in. This sample's subset: FACS-sorted CD8+CD4-CCR7+CD45RA+ naive T cells. This sequence was found in a human donor in good health. Some libraries in this study had Jurkat cell RNA spiked in. This CDR3 reads CASSTGTSGLSYEQYF. The DNA of the CDR3 is TGTGCCAGCAGTACCGGGACTAGCGGGTTATCCTACGAGCAGTACTTC.